This T cell receptor beta chain was sequenced during a study of regulatory T cells in long-lasting Graves disease. The time point here: persistent/refractory GD, antithyroid drugs over 5 years with positive TRAb. From RNA extracted from PBMCs, the TCR library was made. Patients were enrolled at an endocrinology department in Xi'an, China. General observations from the study: TRBV28 was favored in persistent disease, as were TRBJ1-2 and TRBJ2-5.

Germline loops: CDR1 SEHNR, CDR2 FQNEAQ (reference sequence). The CDR3 totals 17 residues. V was shortened by 1 base and J by 0 bases, with 16 bases between the two germline ends. Both iRepertoire HTBI primers and Arm-PCR of CDR3 regions were used to build the TCR beta libraries. As originally analysed: Segment identification across samples yielded 50 to 80 TRBV and roughly 15 TRBJ segments. TCRdb fed the multiplex PCR reads into MiXCR, producing one record per CDR3 protein. The V and J calls follow TCRdb's processing rather than the paper's. Of some 440,000 distinct CDR3 sequences listed, around 21% are singletons. Details on this clonotype: Its antigen is unidentified.

V and J are TRBV7-9 and TRBJ2-7, with D hard to call. The sample consisted of peripheral blood mononuclear cells (PBMCs), taken when the disease was refractory, from a patient treated with antithyroid drugs. The TCR was taken from a female donor with Graves disease. CDR3: CASSLVPSASSSYEQYF. The CDR3, as DNA: TGTGCCAGCAGCTTAGTGCCCAGCGCAAGTAGCTCCTACGAGCAGTACTTC.